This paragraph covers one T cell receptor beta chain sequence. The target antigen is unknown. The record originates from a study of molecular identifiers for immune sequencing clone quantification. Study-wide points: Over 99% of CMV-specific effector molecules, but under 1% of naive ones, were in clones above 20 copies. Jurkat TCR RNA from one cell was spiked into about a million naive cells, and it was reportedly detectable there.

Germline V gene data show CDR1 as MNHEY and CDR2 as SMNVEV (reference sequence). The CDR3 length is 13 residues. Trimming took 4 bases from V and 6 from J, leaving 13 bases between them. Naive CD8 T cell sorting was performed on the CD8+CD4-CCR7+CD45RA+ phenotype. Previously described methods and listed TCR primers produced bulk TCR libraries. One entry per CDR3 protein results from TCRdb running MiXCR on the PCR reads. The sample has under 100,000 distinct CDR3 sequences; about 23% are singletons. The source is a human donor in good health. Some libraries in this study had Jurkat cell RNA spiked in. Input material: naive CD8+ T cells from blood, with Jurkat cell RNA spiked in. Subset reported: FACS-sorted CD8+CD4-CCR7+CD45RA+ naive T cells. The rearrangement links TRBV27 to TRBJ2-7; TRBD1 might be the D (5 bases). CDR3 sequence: CASSSQGWAEQYF. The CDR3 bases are TGTGCCAGCAGTTCCCAGGGATGGGCCGAGCAGTACTTC.